Shown below are 20 T cell receptor beta chains from a single sample sequenced in a study of OX40 agonist ivuxolimab in advanced cancers. Produced via immunoSEQ multiplex PCR; TCRdb's table is partial and in-frame only. The table records about 91,000 clones, about nine tenths of them present only once. The specimen was CD4+ or CD8+ T cells sorted from blood, collected in a trial of the OX40 agonist ivuxolimab. The receptor source for this set is an adult with an advanced solid tumor such as melanoma, head and neck, liver or kidney cancer.

In this sample, this clone turned up once. V gene TRBV7-9 combines with J gene TRBJ1-1; D gene ambiguous. Trimming removed 1 base at V and 5 bases at J, with 5 bases between. CDR1 and CDR2 from the germline V gene are SEHNR and FQNEAQ (reference sequence). The CDR3 totals 12 residues. This CDR3 is CASSLELTEAFF. CDR3 nucleotides: TGTGCCAGCAGCTTAGAATTGACTGAAGCTTTCTTT.

This sequence joins TRBV7-9 and TRBJ2-1, with D uncertain. The germline gives CDR1 SEHNR, CDR2 FQNEAQ (reference sequence). There are 15 residues in the CDR3. Trimming cost V 2 bases and J 0 bases, with 8 bases left between them. For the CDR3, the DNA is TGTGCCAGCAGCTTAACGTCGGACTCCTACAATGAGCAGTTCTTC. Translation gives CASSLTSDSYNEQFF.

V usage is TRBV5-4 and J usage is TRBJ1-2; 9 bases agree with TRBD1. This CDR3 region has 15 residues. After removal of 0 bases from V and 8 bases from J, the junction contained 8 bases not matched to a gene. CDR1 is SGHNT and CDR2 is YYREEE in the germline V gene (reference sequence). The CDR3 loop is CASSLAGQGTGGYTF. DNA for the CDR3: TGTGCCAGCAGCTTGGCTGGACAGGGGACTGGGGGCTACACCTTC.

The V and J genes are TRBV11-2 and TRBJ1-1, with D hard to call. The CDR3 has 13 residues. Trimming pared 0 bases from V and 1 base from J, leaving 3 bases between. CDR1 and CDR2 (germline): SGHAT, FQNNGV. CDR3 bases: TGTGCCAGCAGCTTAGATCCGAACACTGAAGCTTTCTTT. Its translation: CASSLDPNTEAFF.

The chain carries TRBV19 and TRBJ2-5; D is undetermined. Germline V gene lookup returns CDR1 LNHDA and CDR2 SQIVND (reference sequence). The CDR3 consists of 14 residues. Trimming removed 1 base from V and 5 bases from J, with 11 bases in between. This CDR3 reads CASSIVRRPETQYF. The CDR3 region has the DNA TGTGCCAGTAGTATAGTCAGGCGCCCGGAGACCCAGTACTTC.

The chain links TRBV19 to TRBJ2-1; possibly TRBD2 for D (6 bases). The CDR3 has 16 residues. Germline assignment: CDR1 LNHDA and CDR2 SQIVND (reference sequence). V lost 6 bases and J lost 1, with 16 bases in between. The CDR3 DNA reads as TGTGCCAGTAGCCCAGGGACCGCGGGGTCCTACAATGAGCAGTTCTTC. This translates into CASSPGTAGSYNEQFF.

V and J are TRBV29-1 and TRBJ2-7; D may be TRBD2 (6 bases). V was cut by 6 bases and J by 5 bases, with 14 bases left in between. This CDR3 region has 12 residues. From germline, CDR1 is SQVTM and CDR2 ANQGSEA. The CDR3 here is CSVLRGSHEQYF. The CDR3 region has the DNA TGCAGCGTCCTCCGGGGGTCCCACGAGCAGTACTTC.

The chain combines TRBV5-1 with TRBJ1-1, with a tentative D call TRBD1 (5 bases). This CDR3 contains 12 residues. Germline-derived CDR1 and CDR2 are SGHRS and YFSETQ. V dropped 3 bases and J dropped 5 bases, with 8 bases sitting between them. In DNA, the CDR3 is TGCGCCAGCAGCTGGGGGTATACTGAAGCTTTCTTT. Translation gives CASSWGYTEAFF.

The chain combines TRBV6-1 with TRBJ2-1, with D tentatively TRBD1 (6 bases). V was shortened by 0 bases and J by 5 bases, with 14 bases between the two germline ends. This CDR3 region has 16 residues. CDR1 and CDR2 (germline): MNHNS, SASEGT. The CDR3 DNA follows: TGTGCCAGCAGTGAAGCTACGCAGGGGACCCACAATGAGCAGTTCTTC. This codes for CASSEATQGTHNEQFF.

This chain connects TRBV9 to TRBJ2-7; tentative D call: TRBD2 (5 bases). There are 16 residues in the CDR3. Trimming took off 0 bases at V and 4 bases at J, with 17 bases between the two ends. Germline V lookup: CDR1 SGDLS, CDR2 YYNGEE. The CDR3 protein is CASSVAPGKPGYEQYF. The DNA of the CDR3 is TGTGCCAGCAGCGTAGCCCCGGGAAAACCCGGGTACGAGCAGTACTTC.

The rearrangement joins TRBV6-1 to TRBJ1-2; D is undetermined. Between the trimmed V and J ends, which lost 3 bases and 4 bases, there was a span of 9 bases. Germline V gene data show CDR1 as MNHNS and CDR2 as SASEGT. The CDR3 runs 13 residues. The CDR3 DNA reads TGTGCCAGCAGTGAGTGGCAGAGCTATGGCTACACCTTC. It yields the protein CASSEWQSYGYTF.

The CDR3, as DNA: TGCGCCAGCAGCTTATTAACGGGAGCGGGAGATGAGCAGTTCTTC. This encodes CASSLLTGAGDEQFF. The V and J genes are TRBV5-1 and TRBJ2-1, with 8 bases that match TRBD2. The CDR3 sequence is 15 residues long. CDR1 and CDR2 (germline): SGHRS, YFSETQ. With 2 bases clipped from V and 8 bases from J, the junction kept 9 bases outside the gene matches.

In this sample, this clone turned up once. The J gene is TRBJ2-1, the V gene TRBV6-1, with D maybe TRBD1 (6 bases). The germline V gene encodes CDR1 MNHNS and CDR2 SASEGT. There are 13 residues in the CDR3. The V and J ends lost 6 bases and 5 bases respectively, with 11 bases between them. Written as DNA, the CDR3 is TGTGCCAGCAGAGGAACAGGGAACAATGAGCAGTTCTTC. It translates to CASRGTGNNEQFF.

This chain connects TRBV5-1 to TRBJ1-1; TRBD1 agrees at 8 bases. V lost 0 bases and J lost 5; bases outside the gene matches: 3. This CDR3 is 14 amino acids long. CDR1 is SGHRS, CDR2 YFSETQ, per germline. The CDR3 DNA follows: TGCGCCAGCAGCTTGGACAGGGGGGAAACTGAAGCTTTCTTT. Its protein is CASSLDRGETEAFF.

This rearrangement joins TRBV28 to TRBJ1-2; D gene unclear. There are 14 residues in the CDR3. Germline CDR1 is MDHEN and CDR2 is SYDVKM. V was shortened by 3 bases and J by 0 bases, with 8 bases between the two germline ends. The DNA for the CDR3 is TGTGCCAGCAGTTTGTCCGGATCTAACTATGGCTACACCTTC. Its translation: CASSLSGSNYGYTF.

The CDR3 region has the DNA TGTGCCAGCAGTTATTTATACGAGCAGTACTTC. It specifies CASSYLYEQYF. The chain uses TRBV6-5 and TRBJ2-7; the D is unclear. This CDR3 has 11 residues. V shed 3 bases and J shed 4 bases, with 4 bases lying between them. Looked up from germline, CDR1 is MNHEY and CDR2 is SVGAGI.

The chain recombines TRBV7-9 with TRBJ1-5, with TRBD1 identical over 9 bases. Trimming took 2 bases from V and 3 from J; bases not matched to a gene: 14. From germline, CDR1 is SEHNR and CDR2 FQNEAQ (reference sequence). CDR3 length equals 19 residues. CDR3 residues: CASSLMHVWGDRVNQPQHF. The CDR3 coding sequence is TGTGCCAGCAGCTTAATGCACGTTTGGGGGGACAGGGTCAATCAGCCCCAGCATTTT. The full variable domain, in which reference TRBV7-9 and TRBJ1-5 provide the parts outside the CDR3, is DTGVSQNPRHKITKRGQNVTFRCDPISEHNRLYWYRQTLGQGPEFLTYFQNEAQLEKSRLLSDRFSAERPKGSFSTLEIQRTEQGDSAMYLCASSLMHVWGDRVNQPQHFGDGTRLSIL.

The chain links TRBV5-8 to TRBJ2-3; 10 nucleotides line up with TRBD2. CDR1 and CDR2 from the germline V gene are SGHTS and YDEGEE. Trimming removed 4 bases from V and 2 bases from J; junction bases left unmatched: 7. There are 16 residues in the CDR3. The CDR3 sequence is CASSLRLAGNTDTQYF. DNA of the CDR3: TGTGCCAGCAGCCTCCGACTAGCGGGTAACACAGATACGCAGTATTTT.

The rearrangement joins TRBV18 to TRBJ1-5, with D perhaps TRBD1 (5 bases). This CDR3 has 13 residues. The V gene lost 2 bases and the J gene lost 5 bases, with 7 bases spanning the gap. Germline CDR1 KGHSH, CDR2 LQKENI. The CDR3 DNA sequence: TGTGCCAGCTCACCAGGGGCGGATCAGCCCCAGCATTTT. Translation: CASSPGADQPQHF.

This rearrangement joins TRBV28 to TRBJ1-5, with 9 bases that match TRBD1. Germline-derived CDR1 and CDR2 are MDHEN and SYDVKM. V was pared by 6 bases and J by 0 bases, with 6 bases of the junction left unmatched. CDR3 length: 16 amino acids. CDR3 sequence reads: CASRGQGPNSNQPQHF. As DNA, the CDR3 is TGTGCCAGCAGGGGACAGGGTCCGAATAGCAATCAGCCCCAGCATTTT.